The clone carrying this T cell receptor (beta chain) was detected a few times. Its antigen is not known. The CDR3 length is 14 residues. V was clipped by 7 bases and J by 2 bases; unmatched bases: 3. The V gene's germline CDR1 is SGHTA and CDR2 FQGNSA. The sequencing template was cDNA reverse transcribed from extracted RNA. Generated by immunoSEQ multiplex PCR, the TCRdb table keeps only in-frame clones and is missing some. The sample carries about 130,000 clones, around 50% recorded once. The sample originates from a study of CD8+ T cells in alopecia areata. Study-wide background: The drug, oral tofacitinib, was given to treated patients at 5 to 10 mg twice daily. Patients took tofacitinib for 6 to 18 months, followed by 6 drug-free months. Study-level results: Lesional tissue from the scalp (especially in alopecia totalis/universalis) showed higher clonality than normal scalp.

In alopecia areata patients, both lesional scalp punch biopsies and peripheral blood were collected. The specimen comprised CD4+ T cells sorted from blood, sampled at week 0. The gene calls are TRBV7-2 and TRBJ2-2; TRBD2 matches 8 bases. This clonotype was sampled from a human donor with alopecia areata. CDR3 bases: TGTGCCAGCAATAGCGGGGAAAACACCGGGGAGCTGTTTTTT. It translates to CASNSGENTGELFF.